The next 9 T cell receptor beta chains were all read from a single sample in a study of cytomegalovirus exposure and HLA in healthy donors. With 60 Vbeta and 13 Jbeta primers, the PCR was carried out. The table came from immunoSEQ multiplex PCR; TCRdb's copy has only in-frame clones and leaves some out. The sample yields tens of thousands of clones, 80% seen once. Sequencing was done on a sample of PBMCs. The source of these receptors is a male donor in good health and CMV-seronegative.

The table lists this clone with a few counts. The rearrangement joins TRBV11-3 to TRBJ2-7; D might be TRBD2 (6 bases). The CDR3 has 14 residues. Looked up from germline, CDR1 is SGHNT and CDR2 is YENEEA. Trimming stripped 5 bases from V and 2 bases from J, with 13 bases between. CDR3 in amino acids: CASSPLAAPYEQYF. The CDR3 nucleotides read TGTGCCAGCAGCCCATTAGCGGCCCCCTACGAGCAGTACTTC. Complete variable domain (other parts from reference TRBV11-3 and TRBJ2-7): EAGVVQSPRYKIIEKKQPVAFWCNPISGHNTLYWYLQNLGQGPELLIRYENEEAVDDSQLPKDRFSAERLKGVDSTLKIQPAELGDSAVYLCASSPLAAPYEQYFGPGTRLTVT.

This rearrangement joins TRBV11-1 to TRBJ1-2, with TRBD1 identical over 10 bases. From germline, CDR1 is SGHAT and CDR2 FQDESV (reference sequence). CDR3 length: 18 amino acids. Germline trimming cut 3 bases from V and 4 bases from J; bases unmatched to any gene: 14. The CDR3 sequence: CASSFTSRTGGVTYGYTF. In DNA, the CDR3 is TGTGCCAGCAGCTTCACTTCAAGGACAGGGGGGGTAACCTATGGCTACACCTTC.

This clone was found a few times. The chain recombines TRBV6-6 with TRBJ1-3, with 11 bases lining up with TRBD1. Germline V gene data show CDR1 as MNHNY and CDR2 as SVGAGI (reference sequence). CDR3 length equals 15 residues. J lost 0 bases, V lost 6 bases, and 1 base had no gene match. The CDR3 coding sequence is TGTGCCAGCAGAGGGACAGGGGGCTCTGGAAACACCATATATTTT. It codes for CASRGTGGSGNTIYF.

This clone was counted a single time. The rearrangement joins TRBV4-3 to TRBJ1-2; tentatively, D is TRBD1 (6 bases). The CDR3 is 15 amino acids. V shed 1 base and J shed 3 bases, with 12 bases lying between them. Germline-derived CDR1 and CDR2 are LGHNA and YSLEER. In nucleotides, the CDR3 is TGCGCCAGCAGCCAAGGCTTGGGGGCGGACTATGGCTACACCTTC. Amino acid sequence: CASSQGLGADYGYTF.

This sequence joins TRBV9 and TRBJ1-1; the D is unclear. This CDR3 has 14 residues. Germline CDR1 and CDR2: SGDLS and YYNGEE. Between the trimmed V and J ends, which lost 2 bases and 1 base, there was a span of 9 bases. CDR3 region: CASSVRAGNTEAFF. The CDR3 coding sequence is TGTGCCAGCAGCGTCCGGGCGGGGAACACTGAAGCTTTCTTT.

The chain joins TRBV21-1 to TRBJ1-1; the table's D call TRBD1 went unverified against the DNA. TRBV21-1 represents a pseudogene. CDR3 length equals 19 residues. CDR3 sequence: CASSKPNTLVTGMNTEAFF. CDR3 coding DNA: TGTGCCAGCAGCAAACCGAATACGCTGGTGACAGGCATGAACACTGAAGCTTTCTTT.

The chain joins TRBV27 to TRBJ1-2; D might be TRBD1 (5 bases). Germline lookup yields CDR1 MNHEY and CDR2 SMNVEV (reference sequence). V lost 10 bases and J 4 bases, leaving 19 bases between the germline ends. The length of the CDR3 is 14 residues. The chain's CDR3 is CANPNPGGTYGYTF. In DNA, the CDR3 is TGTGCCAACCCTAACCCGGGAGGGACCTATGGCTACACCTTC.

This chain connects TRBV7-3 to TRBJ1-5; no definite D call. This CDR3 contains 13 residues. Germline CDR1 reads SGHTA; CDR2 reads FQGTGA. The germline V and J ends were trimmed by 2 bases and 6 bases, with 8 bases remaining between them. The DNA for the CDR3 is TGTGCCAGCAGCTTACGGGGAGGTCAGCCCCAGCATTTT. Its protein product is CASSLRGGQPQHF.

This rearrangement joins TRBV29-1 to TRBJ2-1, with D hard to call. Germline V lookup: CDR1 SQVTM, CDR2 ANQGSEA. V dropped 4 bases and J dropped 2 bases, with 6 bases sitting between them. CDR3 size: 12 residues. The CDR3 coding sequence is TGCAGCGTTGGCAGGACCTACAATGAGCAGTTCTTC. This codes for CSVGRTYNEQFF.